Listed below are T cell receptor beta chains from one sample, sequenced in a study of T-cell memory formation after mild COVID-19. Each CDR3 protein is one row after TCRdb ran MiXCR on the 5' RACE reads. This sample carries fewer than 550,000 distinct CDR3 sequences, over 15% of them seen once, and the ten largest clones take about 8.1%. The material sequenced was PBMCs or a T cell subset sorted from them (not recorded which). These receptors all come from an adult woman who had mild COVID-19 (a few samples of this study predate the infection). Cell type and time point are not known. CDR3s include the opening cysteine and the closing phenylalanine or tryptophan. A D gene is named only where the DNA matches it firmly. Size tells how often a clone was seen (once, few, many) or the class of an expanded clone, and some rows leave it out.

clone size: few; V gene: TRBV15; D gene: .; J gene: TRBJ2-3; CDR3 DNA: TGTGCCACCAGCAGAGTGGAGACAAACACAGATACGCAGTATTTT; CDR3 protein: CATSRVETNTDTQYF
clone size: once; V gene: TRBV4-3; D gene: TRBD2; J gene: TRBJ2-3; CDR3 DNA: TGCGCCAGCAGCCAAGGGGGAGGGAGGGCCGCAGATACGCAGTATTTT; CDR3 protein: CASSQGGGRAADTQYF
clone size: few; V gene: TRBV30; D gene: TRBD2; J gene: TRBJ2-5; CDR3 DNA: TGTGCCTGGAGTGTACGGACTAGCGGGAGGGCCGGACAAGAGACCCAGTACTTC; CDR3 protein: CAWSVRTSGRAGQETQYF
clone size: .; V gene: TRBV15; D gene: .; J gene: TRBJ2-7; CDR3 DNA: TGTGCCACCAGCAGTAACGCAGAGGACTACGAGCAGTACTTC; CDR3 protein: CATSSNAEDYEQYF
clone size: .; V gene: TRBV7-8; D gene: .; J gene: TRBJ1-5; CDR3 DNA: TGTGCCAGCAGCTTAAAGAGGGTATGGAATCAGCCCCAGCATTTT; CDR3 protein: CASSLKRVWNQPQHF
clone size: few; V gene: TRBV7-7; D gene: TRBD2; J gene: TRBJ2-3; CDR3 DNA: TGTGCTAGCAGCTTAGATCTAGCGGGTGGCACAGATACGCAGTATTTT; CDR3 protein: CASSLDLAGGTDTQYF
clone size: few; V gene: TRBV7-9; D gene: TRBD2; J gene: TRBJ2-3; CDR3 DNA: TGTGCCAGCAGCTTACCACTCCCATATATTCAGCGGGGAAGCACAGATACGCAGTATTTT; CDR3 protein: CASSLPLPYIQRGSTDTQYF
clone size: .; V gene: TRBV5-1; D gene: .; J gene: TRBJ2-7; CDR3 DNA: TGCGCCAGCAGTGATCCGGGACGGAGCTCCTACGAGCAGTACTTC; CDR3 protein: CASSDPGRSSYEQYF
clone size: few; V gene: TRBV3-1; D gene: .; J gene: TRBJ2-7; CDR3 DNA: TGTGCCAGCAGCCAAGATACGCGGGGGCCCTACGAGCAGTACTTC; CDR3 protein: CASSQDTRGPYEQYF
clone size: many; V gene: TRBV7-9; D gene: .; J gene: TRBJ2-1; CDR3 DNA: TGTGCCAGCAGACCAACCTCCATCGACAATGAGCAGTTCTTC; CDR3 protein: CASRPTSIDNEQFF
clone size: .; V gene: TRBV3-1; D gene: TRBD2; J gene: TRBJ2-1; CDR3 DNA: TGTGCCAGCAGCCAGGGACTAGCGAACTACAATGAGCAGTTCTTC; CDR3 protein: CASSQGLANYNEQFF
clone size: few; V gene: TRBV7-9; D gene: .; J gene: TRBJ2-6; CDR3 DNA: TGTGCCAGCAGCTTAGCAGAAGCAGGAATCTCTGGGGCCAACGTCCTGACTTTC; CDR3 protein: CASSLAEAGISGANVLTF
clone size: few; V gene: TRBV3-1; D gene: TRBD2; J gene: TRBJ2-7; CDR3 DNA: TGTGCCAGCAGCCAGGGGACTACCTTCTACGAGCAGTACTTC; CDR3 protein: CASSQGTTFYEQYF
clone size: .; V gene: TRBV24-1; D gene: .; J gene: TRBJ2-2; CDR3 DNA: TGTGCCACCAGTTTTGGGAGCGGGGAGCTGTTTTTT; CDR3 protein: CATSFGSGELFF
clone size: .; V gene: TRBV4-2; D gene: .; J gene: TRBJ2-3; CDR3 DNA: TGTGCCAGCAGCCAGGGGGCCTCGGGGGGAGATACGCAGTATTTT; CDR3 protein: CASSQGASGGDTQYF
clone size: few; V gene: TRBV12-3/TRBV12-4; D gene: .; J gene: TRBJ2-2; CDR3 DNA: TGTGCCAGCAGATTTGGGGGTTTGAACACCGGGGAGCTGTTTTTT; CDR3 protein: CASRFGGLNTGELFF
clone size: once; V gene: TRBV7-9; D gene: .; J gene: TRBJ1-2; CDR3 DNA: TGTGCCAGCAGCTTAGCCTACAGGGCTTATGGCTACACCTTC; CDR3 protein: CASSLAYRAYGYTF